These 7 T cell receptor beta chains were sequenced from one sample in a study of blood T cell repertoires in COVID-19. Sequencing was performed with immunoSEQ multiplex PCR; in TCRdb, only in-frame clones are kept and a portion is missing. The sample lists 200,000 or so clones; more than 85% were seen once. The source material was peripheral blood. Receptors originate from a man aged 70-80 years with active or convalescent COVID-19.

CDR3 DNA: TGTGCCAGCAGCCAAGGAGCAGGCCCCAACTATGGCTACACCTTC. It codes for CASSQGAGPNYGYTF. The rearrangement uses TRBV3-1 (or the pseudogene TRBV3-2) and TRBJ1-2; D unresolved. Trimming took 1 base from V and 2 from J, leaving 11 bases between them. The CDR3 runs to 15 residues. Germline assignment: CDR1 LGHDT and CDR2 YNNKEL (reference sequence).

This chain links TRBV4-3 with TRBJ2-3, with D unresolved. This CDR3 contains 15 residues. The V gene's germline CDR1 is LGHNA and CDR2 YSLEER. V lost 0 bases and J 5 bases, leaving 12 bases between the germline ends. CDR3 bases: TGCGCCAGCAGCCAAGATGGGTTCCGAGGAGATACGCAGTATTTT. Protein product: CASSQDGFRGDTQYF.

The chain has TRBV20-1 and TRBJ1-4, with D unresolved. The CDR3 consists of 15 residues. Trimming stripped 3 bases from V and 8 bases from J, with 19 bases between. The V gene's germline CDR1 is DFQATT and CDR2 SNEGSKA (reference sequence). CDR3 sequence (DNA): TGCAGTGCTAGTCCACACGAGGAGGGTCGGGAAAAACTGTTTTTT. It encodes CSASPHEEGREKLFF.

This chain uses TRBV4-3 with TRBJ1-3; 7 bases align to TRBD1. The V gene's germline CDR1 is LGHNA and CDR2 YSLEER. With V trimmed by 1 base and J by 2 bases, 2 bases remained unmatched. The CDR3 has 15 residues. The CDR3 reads CASSQGGGTGNTIYF. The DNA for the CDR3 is TGCGCCAGCAGCCAAGGAGGGGGCACTGGAAACACCATATATTTT.

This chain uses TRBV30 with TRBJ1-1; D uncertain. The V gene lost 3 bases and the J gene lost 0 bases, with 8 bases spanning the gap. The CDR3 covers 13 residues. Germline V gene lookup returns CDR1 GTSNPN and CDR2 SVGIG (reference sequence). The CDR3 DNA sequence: TGTGCCTGGAGCCCGACACTGAACACTGAAGCTTTCTTT. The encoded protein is CAWSPTLNTEAFF.

CDR3 residues: CASNPGQRHSPLHF. CDR3 DNA sequence: TGTGCCAGCAACCCGGGACAGAGACATTCACCCCTCCACTTT. This chain uses TRBV2 with TRBJ1-6; 7 bases are shared with TRBD1. The CDR3 loop spans 14 amino acids. Trimming cost V 7 bases and J 8 bases; bases outside gene matches: 8. Germline CDR1 SNHLY, CDR2 FYNNEI.

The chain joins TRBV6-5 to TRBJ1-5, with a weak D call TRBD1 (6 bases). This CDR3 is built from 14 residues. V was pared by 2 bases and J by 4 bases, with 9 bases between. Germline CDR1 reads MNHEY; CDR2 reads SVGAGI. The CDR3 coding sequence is TGTGCCAGCAGTTACGGGGGCGCTAATCAGCCCCAGCATTTT. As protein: CASSYGGANQPQHF.